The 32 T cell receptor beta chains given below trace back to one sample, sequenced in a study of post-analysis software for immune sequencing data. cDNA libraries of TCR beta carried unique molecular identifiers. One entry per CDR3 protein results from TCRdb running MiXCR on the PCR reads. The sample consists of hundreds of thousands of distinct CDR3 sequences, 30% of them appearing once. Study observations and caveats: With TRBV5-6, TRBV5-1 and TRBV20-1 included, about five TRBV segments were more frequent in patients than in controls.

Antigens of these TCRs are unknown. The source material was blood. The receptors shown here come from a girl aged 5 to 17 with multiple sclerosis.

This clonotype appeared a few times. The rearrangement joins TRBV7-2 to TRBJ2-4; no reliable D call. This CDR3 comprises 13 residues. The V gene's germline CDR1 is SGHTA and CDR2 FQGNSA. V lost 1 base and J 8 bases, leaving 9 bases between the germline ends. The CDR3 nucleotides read TGTGCCAGCAGCTTAGGGGGTGGAGACATTCAGTACTTC. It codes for CASSLGGGDIQYF.

The chain's CDR3 is CASSPRLAGTSYEQYF. The CDR3 DNA reads as TGTGCCAGCAGCCCCCGACTAGCGGGGACCTCCTACGAGCAGTACTTC. V usage is TRBV9 and J usage is TRBJ2-7; the match to TRBD2 covers 11 bases. This CDR3 is built from 16 residues. The V gene end was trimmed by 4 bases and the J gene end by 0 bases; junction bases not matched to a gene: 6. The germline CDR1 and CDR2 sequences are SGDLS and YYNGEE.

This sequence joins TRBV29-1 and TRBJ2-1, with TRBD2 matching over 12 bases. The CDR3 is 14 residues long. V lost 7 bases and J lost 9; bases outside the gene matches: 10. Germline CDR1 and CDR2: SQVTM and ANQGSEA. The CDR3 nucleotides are TGCAGCGAATTAGGACTAGCGGGAAGGAGTGAGCAGTTCTTC. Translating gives CSELGLAGRSEQFF.

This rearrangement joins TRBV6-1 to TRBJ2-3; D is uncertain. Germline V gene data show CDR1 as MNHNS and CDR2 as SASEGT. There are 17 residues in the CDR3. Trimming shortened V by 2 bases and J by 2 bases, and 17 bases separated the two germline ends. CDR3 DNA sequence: TGTGCCAGCAGTGAAAGAACGGCTTCCGATCCCACAGATACGCAGTATTTT. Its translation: CASSERTASDPTDTQYF.

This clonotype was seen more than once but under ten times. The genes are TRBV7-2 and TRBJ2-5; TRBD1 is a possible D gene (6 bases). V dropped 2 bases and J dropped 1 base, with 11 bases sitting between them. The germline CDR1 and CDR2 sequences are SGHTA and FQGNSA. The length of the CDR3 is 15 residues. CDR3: CASSLYRRGQETQYF. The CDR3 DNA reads TGTGCCAGCAGCTTATATCGCAGGGGCCAAGAGACCCAGTACTTC.

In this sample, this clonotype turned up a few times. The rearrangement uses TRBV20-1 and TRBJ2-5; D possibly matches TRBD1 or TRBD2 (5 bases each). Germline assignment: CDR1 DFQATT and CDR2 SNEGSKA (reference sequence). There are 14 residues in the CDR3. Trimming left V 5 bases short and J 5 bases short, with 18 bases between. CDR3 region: CSAPDTRGGETQYF. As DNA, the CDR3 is TGCAGTGCTCCAGATACTAGGGGTGGCGAGACCCAGTACTTC.

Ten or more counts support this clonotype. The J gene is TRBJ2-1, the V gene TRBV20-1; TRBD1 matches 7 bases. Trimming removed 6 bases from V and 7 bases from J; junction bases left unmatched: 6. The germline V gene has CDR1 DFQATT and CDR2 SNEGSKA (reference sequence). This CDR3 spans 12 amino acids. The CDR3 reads CSALGQSNEQFF. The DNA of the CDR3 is TGCAGTGCATTGGGACAGTCTAATGAGCAGTTCTTC.

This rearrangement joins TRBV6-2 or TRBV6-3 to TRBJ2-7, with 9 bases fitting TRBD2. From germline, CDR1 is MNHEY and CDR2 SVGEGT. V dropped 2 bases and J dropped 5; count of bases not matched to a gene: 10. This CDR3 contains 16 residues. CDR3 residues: CASSYRAGGRSHEQYF. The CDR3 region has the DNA TGTGCCAGCAGTTACAGAGCGGGAGGTAGAAGCCACGAGCAGTACTTC.

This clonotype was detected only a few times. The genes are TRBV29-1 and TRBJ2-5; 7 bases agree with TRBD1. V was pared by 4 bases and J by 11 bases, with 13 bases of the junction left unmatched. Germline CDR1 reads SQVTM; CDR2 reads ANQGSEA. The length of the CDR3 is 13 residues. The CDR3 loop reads CSVVGTVALIQYF. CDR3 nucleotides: TGCAGCGTTGTTGGGACAGTGGCCCTAATTCAGTACTTC. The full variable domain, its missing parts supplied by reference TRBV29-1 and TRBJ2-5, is SAVISQKPSRDICQRGTSLTIQCQVDSQVTMMFWYRQQPGQSLTLIATANQGSEATYESGFVIDKFPISRPNLTFSTLTVSNMSPEDSSIYLCSVVGTVALIQYFGPGTRLLVL.

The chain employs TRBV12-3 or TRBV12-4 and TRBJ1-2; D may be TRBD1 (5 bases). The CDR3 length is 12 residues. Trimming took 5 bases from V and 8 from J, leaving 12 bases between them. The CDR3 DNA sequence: TGTGCCAGCAGTCTACAGGTGTGGGGCTACACCTTC. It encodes CASSLQVWGYTF.

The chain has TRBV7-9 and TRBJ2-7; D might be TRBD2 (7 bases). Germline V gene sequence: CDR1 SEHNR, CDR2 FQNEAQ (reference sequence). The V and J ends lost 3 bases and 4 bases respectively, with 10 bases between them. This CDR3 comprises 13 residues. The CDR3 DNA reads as TGTGCCAGCAGCTTTGAGGGGGGGTACGAGCAGTACTTC. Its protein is CASSFEGGYEQYF.

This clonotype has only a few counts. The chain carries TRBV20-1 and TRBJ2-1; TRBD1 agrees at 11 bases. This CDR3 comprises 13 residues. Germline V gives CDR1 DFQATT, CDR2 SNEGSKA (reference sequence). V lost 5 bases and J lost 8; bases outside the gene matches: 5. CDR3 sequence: CSADGQGAYEQFF. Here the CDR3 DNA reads TGCAGTGCTGATGGACAGGGGGCCTATGAGCAGTTCTTC.

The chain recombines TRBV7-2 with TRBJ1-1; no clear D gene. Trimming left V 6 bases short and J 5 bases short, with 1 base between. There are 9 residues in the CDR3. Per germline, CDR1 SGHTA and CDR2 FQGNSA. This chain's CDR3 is CASSTEAFF. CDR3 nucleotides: TGTGCCAGCAGTACTGAAGCTTTCTTT.

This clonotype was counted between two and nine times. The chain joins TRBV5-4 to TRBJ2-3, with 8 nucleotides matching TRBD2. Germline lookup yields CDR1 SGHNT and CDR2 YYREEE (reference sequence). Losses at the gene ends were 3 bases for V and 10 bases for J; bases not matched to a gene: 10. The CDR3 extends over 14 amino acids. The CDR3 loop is CASSSTPAGVAQYF. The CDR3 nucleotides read TGTGCCAGCAGCTCGACCCCAGCGGGAGTAGCGCAGTATTTT.

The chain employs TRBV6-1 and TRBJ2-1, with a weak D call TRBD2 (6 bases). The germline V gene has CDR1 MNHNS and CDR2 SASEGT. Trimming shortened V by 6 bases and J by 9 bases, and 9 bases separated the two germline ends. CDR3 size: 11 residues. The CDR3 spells CASRETSEQFF. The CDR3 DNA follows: TGTGCCAGCAGAGAGACTAGTGAGCAGTTCTTC.

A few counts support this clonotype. CDR3 region: CASRAGQKNTEAFF. In DNA form, the CDR3 reads TGTGCCAGCAGGGCAGGACAGAAGAACACTGAAGCTTTCTTT. V is TRBV2 and J is TRBJ1-1, with D perhaps TRBD1 (6 bases). The V end lost 6 bases, the J end lost 1 base, and 12 bases lay between the germline ends. Per germline, CDR1 SNHLY and CDR2 FYNNEI. This CDR3 has 14 amino acids.

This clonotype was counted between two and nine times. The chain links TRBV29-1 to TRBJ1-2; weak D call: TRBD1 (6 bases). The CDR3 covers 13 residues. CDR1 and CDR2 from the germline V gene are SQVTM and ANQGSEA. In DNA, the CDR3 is TGCAACGTCCAGGACAGCCCGGGCTATGGCTACACCTTC. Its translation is CNVQDSPGYGYTF.

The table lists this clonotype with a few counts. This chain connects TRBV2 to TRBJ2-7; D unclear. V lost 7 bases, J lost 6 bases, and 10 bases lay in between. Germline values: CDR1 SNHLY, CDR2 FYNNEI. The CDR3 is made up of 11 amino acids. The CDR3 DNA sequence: TGTGCCAGCAAGGACCTGGGCGAGCAGTACTTC. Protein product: CASKDLGEQYF.

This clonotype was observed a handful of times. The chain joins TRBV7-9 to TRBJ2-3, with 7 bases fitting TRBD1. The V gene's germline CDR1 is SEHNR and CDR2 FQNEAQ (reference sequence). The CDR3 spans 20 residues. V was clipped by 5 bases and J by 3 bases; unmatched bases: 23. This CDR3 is CASSTRQGLAGARVTDTQYF. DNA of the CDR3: TGTGCCAGCAGCACAAGACAGGGATTGGCGGGTGCCCGTGTTACAGATACGCAGTATTTT.

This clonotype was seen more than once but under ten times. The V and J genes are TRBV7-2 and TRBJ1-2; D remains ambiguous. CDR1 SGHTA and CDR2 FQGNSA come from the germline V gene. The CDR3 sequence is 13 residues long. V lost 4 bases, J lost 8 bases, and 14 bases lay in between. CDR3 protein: CASSYYQVAGYTF. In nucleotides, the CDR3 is TGTGCCAGCAGCTACTACCAGGTCGCCGGCTACACCTTC.

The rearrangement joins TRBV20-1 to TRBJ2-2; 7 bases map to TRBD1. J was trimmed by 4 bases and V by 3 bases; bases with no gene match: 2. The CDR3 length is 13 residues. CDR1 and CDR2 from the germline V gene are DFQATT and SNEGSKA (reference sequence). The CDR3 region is CSASRTGTGELFF. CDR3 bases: TGCAGTGCTAGTCGGACAGGCACCGGGGAGCTGTTTTTT.

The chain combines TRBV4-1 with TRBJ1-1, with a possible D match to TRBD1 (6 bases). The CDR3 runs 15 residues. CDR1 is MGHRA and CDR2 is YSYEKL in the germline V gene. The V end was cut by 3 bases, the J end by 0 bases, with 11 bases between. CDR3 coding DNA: TGCGCCAGCAGCCACCCCGACAGGATGAACACTGAAGCTTTCTTT. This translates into CASSHPDRMNTEAFF.

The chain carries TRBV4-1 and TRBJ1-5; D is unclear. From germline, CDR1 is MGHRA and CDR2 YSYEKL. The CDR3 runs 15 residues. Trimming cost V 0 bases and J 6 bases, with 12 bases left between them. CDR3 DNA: TGCGCCAGCAGCCAAGAGGGGAAGGGTTTTCAGCCCCAGCATTTT. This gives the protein CASSQEGKGFQPQHF.

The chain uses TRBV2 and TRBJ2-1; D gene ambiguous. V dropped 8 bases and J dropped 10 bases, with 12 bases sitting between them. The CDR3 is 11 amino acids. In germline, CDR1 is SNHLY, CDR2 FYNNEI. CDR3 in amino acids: CASGSPGEQFF. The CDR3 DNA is TGTGCCAGCGGTTCCCCCGGGGAGCAGTTCTTC.

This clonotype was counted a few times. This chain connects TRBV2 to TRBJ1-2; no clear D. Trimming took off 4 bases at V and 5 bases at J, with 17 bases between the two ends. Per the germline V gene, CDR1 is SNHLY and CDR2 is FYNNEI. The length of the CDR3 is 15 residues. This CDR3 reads CASSGPDPKGYGYTF. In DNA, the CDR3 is TGTGCCAGCAGTGGGCCTGATCCCAAAGGATATGGCTACACCTTC. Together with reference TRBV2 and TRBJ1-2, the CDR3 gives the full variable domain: EPEVTQTPSHQVTQMGQEVILRCVPISNHLYFYWYRQILGQKVEFLVSFYNNEISEKSEIFDDQFSVERPDGSNFTLKIRSTKLEDSAMYFCASSGPDPKGYGYTFGSGTRLTVV.

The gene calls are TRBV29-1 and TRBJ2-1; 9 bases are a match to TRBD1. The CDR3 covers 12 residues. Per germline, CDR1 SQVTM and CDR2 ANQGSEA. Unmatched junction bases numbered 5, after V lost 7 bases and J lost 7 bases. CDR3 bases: TGCAGCGGGGGGGACAGGGTAAATGAGCAGTTCTTC. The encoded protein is CSGGDRVNEQFF.

CDR3: CASSLEKPDTQYF. CDR3 nucleotides: TGTGCCAGCAGTTTGGAAAAACCAGATACGCAGTATTTT. The rearrangement uses TRBV28 and TRBJ2-3; D not resolved. CDR3 size: 13 residues. Germline V lookup: CDR1 MDHEN, CDR2 SYDVKM. V lost 3 bases to trimming and J lost 4 bases, with 8 bases between them.

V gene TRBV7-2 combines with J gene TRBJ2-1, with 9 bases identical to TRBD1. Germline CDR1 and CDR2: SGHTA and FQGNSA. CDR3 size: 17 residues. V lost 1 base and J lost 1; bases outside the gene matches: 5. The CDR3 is CASSLVGTGLSYNEQFF. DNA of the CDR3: TGTGCCAGCAGCTTAGTAGGGACAGGGCTTTCCTACAATGAGCAGTTCTTC. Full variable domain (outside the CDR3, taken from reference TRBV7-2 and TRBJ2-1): GAGVSQSPSNKVTEKGKDVELRCDPISGHTALYWYRQSLGQGLEFLIYFQGNSAPDKSGLPSDRFSAERTGGSVSTLTIQRTQQEDSAVYLCASSLVGTGLSYNEQFFGPGTRLTVL.

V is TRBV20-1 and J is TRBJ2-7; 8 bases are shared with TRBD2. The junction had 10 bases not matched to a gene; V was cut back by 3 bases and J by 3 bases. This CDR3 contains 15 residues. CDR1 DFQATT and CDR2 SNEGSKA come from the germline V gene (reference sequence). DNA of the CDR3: TGCAGTGCTAGTGTCCTAGCGGGCAGCCACTACGAGCAGTACTTC. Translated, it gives CSASVLAGSHYEQYF.

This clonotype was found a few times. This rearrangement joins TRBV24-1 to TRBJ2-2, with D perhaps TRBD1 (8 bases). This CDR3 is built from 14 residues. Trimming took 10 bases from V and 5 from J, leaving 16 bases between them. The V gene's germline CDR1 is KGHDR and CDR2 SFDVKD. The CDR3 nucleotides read TGTGCCACAGAAGACAGGGGAGGGACCGGGGAGCTGTTTTTT. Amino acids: CATEDRGGTGELFF.

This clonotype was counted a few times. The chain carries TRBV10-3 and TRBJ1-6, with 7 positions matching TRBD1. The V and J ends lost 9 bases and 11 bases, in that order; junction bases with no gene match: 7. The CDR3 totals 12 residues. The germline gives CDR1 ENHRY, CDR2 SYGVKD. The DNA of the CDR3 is TGTGCCATAGGGGACAGTGGTGCACCCCTCCACTTT. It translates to CAIGDSGAPLHF.

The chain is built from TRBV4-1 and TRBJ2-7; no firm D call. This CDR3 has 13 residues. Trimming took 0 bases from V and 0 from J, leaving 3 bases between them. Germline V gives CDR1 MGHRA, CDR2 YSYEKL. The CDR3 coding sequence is TGCGCCAGCAGCCAAGAGAGCTCCTACGAGCAGTACTTC. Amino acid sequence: CASSQESSYEQYF.